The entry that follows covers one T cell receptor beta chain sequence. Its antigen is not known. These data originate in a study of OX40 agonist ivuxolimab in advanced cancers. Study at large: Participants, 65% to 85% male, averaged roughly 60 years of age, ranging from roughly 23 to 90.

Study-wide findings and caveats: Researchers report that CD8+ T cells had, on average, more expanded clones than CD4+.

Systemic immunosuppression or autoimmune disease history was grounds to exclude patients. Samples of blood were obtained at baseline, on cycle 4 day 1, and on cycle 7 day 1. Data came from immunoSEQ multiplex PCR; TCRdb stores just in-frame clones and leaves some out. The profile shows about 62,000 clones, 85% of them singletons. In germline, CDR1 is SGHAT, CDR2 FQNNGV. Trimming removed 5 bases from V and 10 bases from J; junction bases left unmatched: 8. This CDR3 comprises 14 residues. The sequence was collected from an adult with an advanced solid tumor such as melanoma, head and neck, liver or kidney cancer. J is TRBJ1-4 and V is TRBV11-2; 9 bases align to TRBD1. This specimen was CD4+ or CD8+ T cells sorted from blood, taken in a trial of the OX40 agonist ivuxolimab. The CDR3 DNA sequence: TGTGCCAGCAGCCCGCGGACAGGGGACGGAAAACTGTTTTTT. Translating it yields CASSPRTGDGKLFF.